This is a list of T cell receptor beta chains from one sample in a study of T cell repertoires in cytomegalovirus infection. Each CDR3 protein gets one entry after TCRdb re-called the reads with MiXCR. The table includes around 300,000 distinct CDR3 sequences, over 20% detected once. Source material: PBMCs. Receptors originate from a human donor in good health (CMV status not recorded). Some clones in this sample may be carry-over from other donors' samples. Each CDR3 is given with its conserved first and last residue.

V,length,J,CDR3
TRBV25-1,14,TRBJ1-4,CASSEKGAREKLFF
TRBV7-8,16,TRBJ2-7,CASSLALAGSTYEQYF
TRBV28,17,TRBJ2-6,CASSTGTDDSGANVLTF
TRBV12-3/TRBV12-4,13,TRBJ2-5,CASTTGATETQYF
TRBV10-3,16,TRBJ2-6,CAISTTGFGGANVLTF
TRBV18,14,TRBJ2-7,CASSPQLGDYEQYF
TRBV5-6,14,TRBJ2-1,CASSLRQGRNEQFF
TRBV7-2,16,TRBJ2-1,CASSPGVAGGYNEQFF
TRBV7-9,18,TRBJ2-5,CASSKRKLAGGPEETQYF
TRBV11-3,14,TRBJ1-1,CASSFSVQNTEAFF
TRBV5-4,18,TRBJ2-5,CACGVAGGWMSPQETQYF
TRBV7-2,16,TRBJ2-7,CASSPTSGRGTYEQYF
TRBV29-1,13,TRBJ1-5,CSVGTGFGQPQHF
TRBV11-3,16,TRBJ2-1,CASSSGQATSYNEQFF
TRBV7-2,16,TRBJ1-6,CASSWRGQGRRSPLHF
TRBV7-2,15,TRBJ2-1,CASSQTGGSYNEQFF
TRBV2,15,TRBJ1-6,CASSGAGGYNSPLHF
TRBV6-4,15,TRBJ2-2,CASSDSSANTGELFF
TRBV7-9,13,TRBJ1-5,CASSFTGGQPQHF
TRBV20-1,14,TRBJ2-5,CSASRREYGETQYF
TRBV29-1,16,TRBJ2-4,CSVEIRPGGGGRIQYF
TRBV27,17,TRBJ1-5,CASSLSQQGLGNQPQHF
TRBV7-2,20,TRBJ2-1,CASSPRGDRRSKSSYNEQFF
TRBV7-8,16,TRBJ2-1,CASSQPLAGGKNEQFF
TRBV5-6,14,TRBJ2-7,CASSLEAGGSEQYF
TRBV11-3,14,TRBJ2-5,CASSLTRGQETQYF
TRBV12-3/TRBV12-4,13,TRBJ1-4,CASSLDLGEKLFF
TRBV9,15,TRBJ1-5,CASSVDGYDNQPQHF
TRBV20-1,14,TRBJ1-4,CSAKPTADNEKLFF
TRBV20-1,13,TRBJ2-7,CSGTSGSQYEQYF
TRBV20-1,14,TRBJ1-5,CSARGVTGIQPQHF
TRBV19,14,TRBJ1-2,CASSEQGAGYGYTF
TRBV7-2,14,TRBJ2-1,CASSFSVAGEEQFF
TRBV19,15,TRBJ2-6,CASTSTGNGANVLTF
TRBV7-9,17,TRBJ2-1,CASSFLSGPPRGNEQFF
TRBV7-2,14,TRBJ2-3,CASSFKRTSSTQYF
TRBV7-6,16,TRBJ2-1,CASTKNIAGAANEQFF
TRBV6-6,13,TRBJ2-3,CASSYWTMDTQYF
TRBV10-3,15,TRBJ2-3,CAISGSLAGADTQYF
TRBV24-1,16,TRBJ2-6,CATSDFRSSGANVLTF
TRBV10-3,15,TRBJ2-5,CAISEEGQNLGTQYF
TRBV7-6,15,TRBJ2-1,CASSLEGARQVEQFF
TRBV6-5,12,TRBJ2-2,CASSYSTGELFF
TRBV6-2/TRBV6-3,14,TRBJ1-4,CASRTVWDGEKLFF
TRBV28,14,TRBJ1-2,CASRKAGPPYGYTF
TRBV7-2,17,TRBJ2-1,CASSWSSGTGGLNEQFF
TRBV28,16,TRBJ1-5,CASSFASGPGNQPQHF
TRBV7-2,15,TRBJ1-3,CASSYLPTSGNTIYF
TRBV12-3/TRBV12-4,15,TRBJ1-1,CASRSDRYMDTEAFF
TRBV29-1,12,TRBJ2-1,CSVSSGYNEQFF
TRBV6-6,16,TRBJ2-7,CASSYLFGEGAYEQYF
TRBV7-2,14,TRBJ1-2,CASSLNRANYGYTF